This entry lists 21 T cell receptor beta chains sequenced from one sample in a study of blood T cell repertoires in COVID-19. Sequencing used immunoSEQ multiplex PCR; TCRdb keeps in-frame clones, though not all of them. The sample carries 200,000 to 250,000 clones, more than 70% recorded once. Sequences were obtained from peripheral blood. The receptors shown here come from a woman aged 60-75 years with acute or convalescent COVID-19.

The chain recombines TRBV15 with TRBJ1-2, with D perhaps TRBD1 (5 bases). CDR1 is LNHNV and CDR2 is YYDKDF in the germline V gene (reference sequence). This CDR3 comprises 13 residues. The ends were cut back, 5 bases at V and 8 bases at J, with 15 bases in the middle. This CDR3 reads CATSGRLGGGYTF. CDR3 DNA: TGTGCCACCAGCGGAAGACTCGGGGGAGGCTACACCTTC. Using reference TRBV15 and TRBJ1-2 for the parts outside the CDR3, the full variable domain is DAMVIQNPRYQVTQFGKPVTLSCSQTLNHNVMYWYQQKSSQAPKLLFHYYDKDFNNEADTPDNFQSRRPNTSFCFLDIRSPGLGDTAMYLCATSGRLGGGYTFGSGTRLTVV.

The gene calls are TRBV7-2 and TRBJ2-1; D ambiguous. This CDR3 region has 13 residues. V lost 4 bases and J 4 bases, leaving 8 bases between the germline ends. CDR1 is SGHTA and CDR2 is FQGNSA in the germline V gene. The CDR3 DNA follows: TGTGCCAGCAGCTATCAGGTTTACAATGAGCAGTTCTTC. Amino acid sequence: CASSYQVYNEQFF.

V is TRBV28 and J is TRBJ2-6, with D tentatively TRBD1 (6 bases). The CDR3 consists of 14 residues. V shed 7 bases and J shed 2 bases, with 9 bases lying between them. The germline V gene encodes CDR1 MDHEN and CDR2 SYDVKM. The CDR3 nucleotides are TGTGCCAGCAATAACAGGGCTGGGGCCAACGTCCTGACTTTC. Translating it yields CASNNRAGANVLTF.

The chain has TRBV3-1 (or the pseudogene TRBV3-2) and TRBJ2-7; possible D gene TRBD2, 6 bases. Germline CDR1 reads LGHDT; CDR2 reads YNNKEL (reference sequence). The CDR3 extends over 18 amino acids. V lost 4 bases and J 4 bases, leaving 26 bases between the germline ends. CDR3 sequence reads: CASSLSTRTTIADYEQYF. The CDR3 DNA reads TGTGCCAGCAGCCTCTCCACTAGGACAACTATAGCGGATTACGAGCAGTACTTC.

Written as DNA, the CDR3 is TGTGCCAGCAGTTACCAGGGAAGGGCCTACGAGCAGTACTTC. It translates to CASSYQGRAYEQYF. This rearrangement joins TRBV6-5 to TRBJ2-7; the D gene is possibly TRBD1 (5 bases). The length of the CDR3 is 14 residues. Germline lookup yields CDR1 MNHEY and CDR2 SVGAGI. The ends were cut back, 2 bases at V and 2 bases at J, with 10 bases in the middle.

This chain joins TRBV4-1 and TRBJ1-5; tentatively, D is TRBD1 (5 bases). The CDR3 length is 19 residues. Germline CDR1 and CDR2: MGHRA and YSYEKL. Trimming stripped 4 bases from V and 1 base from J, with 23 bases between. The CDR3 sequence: CASSRILDRSIRSNQPQHF. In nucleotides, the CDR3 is TGCGCCAGCAGCCGAATCCTCGACAGATCAATTCGGAGCAATCAGCCCCAGCATTTT.

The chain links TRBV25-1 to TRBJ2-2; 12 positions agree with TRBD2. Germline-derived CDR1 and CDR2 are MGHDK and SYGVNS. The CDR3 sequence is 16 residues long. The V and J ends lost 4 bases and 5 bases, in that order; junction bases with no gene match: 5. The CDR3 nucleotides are TGTGCCAGCAGTGCGCTAGCGGGAGGGAAAACCGGGGAGCTGTTTTTT. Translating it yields CASSALAGGKTGELFF. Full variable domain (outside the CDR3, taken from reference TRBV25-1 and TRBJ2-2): EADIYQTPRYLVIGTGKKITLECSQTMGHDKMYWYQQDPGMELHLIHYSYGVNSTEKGDLSSESTVSRIRTEHFPLTLESARPSHTSQYLCASSALAGGKTGELFFGEGSRLTVL.

This chain's CDR3 is CASGPIGSNYGYTF. The CDR3, as DNA: TGTGCCAGCGGACCCATTGGGAGTAACTATGGCTACACCTTC. The V and J genes are TRBV6-5 and TRBJ1-2; D not resolved. The germline V gene has CDR1 MNHEY and CDR2 SVGAGI. This CDR3 has 14 amino acids. V lost 8 bases, J lost 1 base, and 14 bases lay in between.

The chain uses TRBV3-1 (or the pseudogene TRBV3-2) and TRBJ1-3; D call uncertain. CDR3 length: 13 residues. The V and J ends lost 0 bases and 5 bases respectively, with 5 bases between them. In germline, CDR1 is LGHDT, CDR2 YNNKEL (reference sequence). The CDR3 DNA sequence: TGTGCCAGCAGCCAAGATAGTAGAAACACCATATATTTT. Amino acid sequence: CASSQDSRNTIYF.

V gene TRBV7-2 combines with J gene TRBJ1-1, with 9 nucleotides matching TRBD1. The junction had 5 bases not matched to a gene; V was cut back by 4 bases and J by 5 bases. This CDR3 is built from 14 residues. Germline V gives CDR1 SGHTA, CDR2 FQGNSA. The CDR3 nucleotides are TGTGCCAGCAGCTCCGGGACAGGGCGTACTGAAGCTTTCTTT. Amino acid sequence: CASSSGTGRTEAFF.

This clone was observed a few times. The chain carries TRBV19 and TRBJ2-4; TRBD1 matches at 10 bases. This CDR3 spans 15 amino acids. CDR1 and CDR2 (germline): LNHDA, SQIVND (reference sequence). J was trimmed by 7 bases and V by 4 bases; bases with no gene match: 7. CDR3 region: CASSTLGTGVNIQYF. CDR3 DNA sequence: TGTGCCAGTAGTACCCTGGGGACAGGGGTGAACATTCAGTACTTC.

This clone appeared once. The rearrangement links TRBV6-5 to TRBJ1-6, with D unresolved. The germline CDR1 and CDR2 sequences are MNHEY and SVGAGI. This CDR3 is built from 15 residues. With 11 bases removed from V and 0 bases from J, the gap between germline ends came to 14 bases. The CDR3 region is CAGRTTGSYNSPLHF. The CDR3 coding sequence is TGTGCCGGCCGAACGACGGGCTCCTATAATTCACCCCTCCACTTT.

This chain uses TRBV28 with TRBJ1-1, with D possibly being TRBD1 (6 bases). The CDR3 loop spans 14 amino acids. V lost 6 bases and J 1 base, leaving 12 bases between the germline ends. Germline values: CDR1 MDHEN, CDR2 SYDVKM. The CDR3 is CASRPLGANTEAFF. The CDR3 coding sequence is TGTGCCAGCAGGCCCTTGGGGGCGAACACTGAAGCTTTCTTT.

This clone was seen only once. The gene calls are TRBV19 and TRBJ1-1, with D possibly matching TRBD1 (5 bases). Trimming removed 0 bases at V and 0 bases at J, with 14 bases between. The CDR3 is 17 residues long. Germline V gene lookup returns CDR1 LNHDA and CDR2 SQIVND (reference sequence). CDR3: CASSIDRSGPMNTEAFF. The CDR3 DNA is TGTGCCAGTAGTATAGATCGGTCAGGGCCAATGAACACTGAAGCTTTCTTT.

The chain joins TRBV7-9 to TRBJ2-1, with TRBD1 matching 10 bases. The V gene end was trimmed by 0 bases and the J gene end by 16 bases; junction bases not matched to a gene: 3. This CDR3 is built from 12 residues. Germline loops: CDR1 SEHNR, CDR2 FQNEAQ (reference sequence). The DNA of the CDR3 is TGTGCCAGCAGCTTAGCGGGGGACAGGGGATTCTTC. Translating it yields CASSLAGDRGFF.

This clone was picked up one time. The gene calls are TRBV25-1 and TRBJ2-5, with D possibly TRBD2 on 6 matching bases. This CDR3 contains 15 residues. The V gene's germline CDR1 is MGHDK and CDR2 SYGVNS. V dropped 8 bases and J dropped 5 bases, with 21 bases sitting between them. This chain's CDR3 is CASSLQGGGVETQYF. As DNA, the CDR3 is TGTGCCAGCTCCCTGCAGGGAGGAGGTGTGGAGACCCAGTACTTC.

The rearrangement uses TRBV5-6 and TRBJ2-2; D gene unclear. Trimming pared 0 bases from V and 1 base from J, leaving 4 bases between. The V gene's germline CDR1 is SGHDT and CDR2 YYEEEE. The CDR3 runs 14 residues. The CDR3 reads CASSLVRNTGELFF. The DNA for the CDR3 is TGTGCCAGCAGCTTGGTTAGGAACACCGGGGAGCTGTTTTTT.

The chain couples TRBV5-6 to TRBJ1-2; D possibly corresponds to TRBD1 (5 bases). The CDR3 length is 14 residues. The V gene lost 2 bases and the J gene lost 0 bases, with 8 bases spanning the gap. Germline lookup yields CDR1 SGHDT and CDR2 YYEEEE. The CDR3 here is CASSFRASNYGYTF. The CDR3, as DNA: TGTGCCAGCAGCTTCAGGGCCTCTAACTATGGCTACACCTTC.

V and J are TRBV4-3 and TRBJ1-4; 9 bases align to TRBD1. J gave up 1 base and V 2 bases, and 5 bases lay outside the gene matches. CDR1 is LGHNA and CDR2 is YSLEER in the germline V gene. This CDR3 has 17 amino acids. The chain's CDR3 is CASSQTGQGITNEKLFF. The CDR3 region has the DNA TGCGCCAGCAGCCAAACGGGACAGGGAATAACTAATGAAAAACTGTTTTTT.

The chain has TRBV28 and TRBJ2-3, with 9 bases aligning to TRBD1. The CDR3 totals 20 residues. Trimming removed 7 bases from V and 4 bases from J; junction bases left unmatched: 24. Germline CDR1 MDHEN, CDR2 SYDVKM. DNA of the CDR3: TGTGCCAGCACCACGCCCCTGGGACAGGGTATCTCCCAGGAATCAGATACGCAGTATTTT. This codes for CASTTPLGQGISQESDTQYF.

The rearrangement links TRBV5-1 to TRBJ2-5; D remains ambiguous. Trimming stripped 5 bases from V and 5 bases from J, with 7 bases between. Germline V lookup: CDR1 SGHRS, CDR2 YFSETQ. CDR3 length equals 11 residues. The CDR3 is CASSVRETQYF. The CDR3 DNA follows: TGCGCCAGCAGTGTGAGGGAGACCCAGTACTTC. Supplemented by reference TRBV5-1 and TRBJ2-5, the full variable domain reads KAGVTQTPRYLIKTRGQQVTLSCSPISGHRSVSWYQQTPGQGLQFLFEYFSETQRNKGNFPGRFSGRQFSNSRSEMNVSTLELGDSALYLCASSVRETQYFGPGTRLLVL.